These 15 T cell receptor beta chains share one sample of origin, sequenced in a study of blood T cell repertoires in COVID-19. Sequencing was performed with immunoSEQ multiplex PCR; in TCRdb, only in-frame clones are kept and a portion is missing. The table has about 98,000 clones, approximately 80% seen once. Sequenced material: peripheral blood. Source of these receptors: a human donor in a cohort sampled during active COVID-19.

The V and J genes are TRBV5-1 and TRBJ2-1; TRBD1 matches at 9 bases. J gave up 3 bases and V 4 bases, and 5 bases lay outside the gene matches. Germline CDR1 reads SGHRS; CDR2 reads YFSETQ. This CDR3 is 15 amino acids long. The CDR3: CASSRGQGGYNEQFF. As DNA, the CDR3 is TGCGCCAGCAGCCGGGGACAGGGCGGCTACAATGAGCAGTTCTTC.

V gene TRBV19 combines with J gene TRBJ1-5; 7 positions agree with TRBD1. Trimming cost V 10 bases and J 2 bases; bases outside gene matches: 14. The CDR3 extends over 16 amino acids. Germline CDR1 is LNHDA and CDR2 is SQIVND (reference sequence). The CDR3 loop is CATQSQGNLGNQPQHF. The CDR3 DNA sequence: TGTGCCACTCAATCACAGGGGAACCTAGGCAATCAGCCCCAGCATTTT.

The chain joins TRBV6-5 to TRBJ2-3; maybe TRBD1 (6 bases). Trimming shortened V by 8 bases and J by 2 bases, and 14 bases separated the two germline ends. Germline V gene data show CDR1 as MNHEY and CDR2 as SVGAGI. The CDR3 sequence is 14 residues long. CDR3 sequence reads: CASLQGLTTDTQYF. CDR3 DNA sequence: TGTGCCAGCCTCCAGGGGTTAACCACAGATACGCAGTATTTT.

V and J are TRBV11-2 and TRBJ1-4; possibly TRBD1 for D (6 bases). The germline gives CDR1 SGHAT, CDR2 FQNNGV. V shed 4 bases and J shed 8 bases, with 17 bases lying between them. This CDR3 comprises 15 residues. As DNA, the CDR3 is TGTGCCAGCAGCTATACAGGGAGTGCCAACGAAAAACTGTTTTTT. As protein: CASSYTGSANEKLFF.

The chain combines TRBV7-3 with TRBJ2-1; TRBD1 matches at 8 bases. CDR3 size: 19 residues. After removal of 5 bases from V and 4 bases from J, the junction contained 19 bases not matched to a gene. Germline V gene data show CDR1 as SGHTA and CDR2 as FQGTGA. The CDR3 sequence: CASSATAGGAGFVYNEQFF. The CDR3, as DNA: TGTGCCAGCAGCGCCACGGCAGGGGGCGCGGGGTTTGTATACAATGAGCAGTTCTTC.

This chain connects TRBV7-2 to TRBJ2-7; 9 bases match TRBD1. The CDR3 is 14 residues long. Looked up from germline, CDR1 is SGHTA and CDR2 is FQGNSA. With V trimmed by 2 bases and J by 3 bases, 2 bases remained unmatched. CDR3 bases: TGTGCCAGCAGCTTACCGGGACAGGGCTACGAGCAGTACTTC. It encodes CASSLPGQGYEQYF.

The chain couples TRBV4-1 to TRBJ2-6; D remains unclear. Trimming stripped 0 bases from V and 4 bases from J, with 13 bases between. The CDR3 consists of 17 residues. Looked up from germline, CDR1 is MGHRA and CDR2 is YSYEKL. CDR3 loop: CASSQDLAADGANVLTF. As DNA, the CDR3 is TGCGCCAGCAGCCAAGATTTGGCGGCCGACGGGGCCAACGTCCTGACTTTC.

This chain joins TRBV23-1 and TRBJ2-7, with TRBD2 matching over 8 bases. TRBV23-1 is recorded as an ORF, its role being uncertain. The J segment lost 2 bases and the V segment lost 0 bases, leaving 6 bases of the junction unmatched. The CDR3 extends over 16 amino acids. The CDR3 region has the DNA TGCGCCAGCAGTCAATCCGGACCGGGAGGGGCCTACGAGCAGTACTTC. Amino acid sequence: CASSQSGPGGAYEQYF.

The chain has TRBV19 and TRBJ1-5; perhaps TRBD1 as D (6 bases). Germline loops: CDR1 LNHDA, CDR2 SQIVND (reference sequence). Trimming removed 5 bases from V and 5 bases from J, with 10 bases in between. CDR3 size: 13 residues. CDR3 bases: TGTGCCAGTAGTTTGAACAGGGATCAGCCCCAGCATTTT. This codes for CASSLNRDQPQHF.

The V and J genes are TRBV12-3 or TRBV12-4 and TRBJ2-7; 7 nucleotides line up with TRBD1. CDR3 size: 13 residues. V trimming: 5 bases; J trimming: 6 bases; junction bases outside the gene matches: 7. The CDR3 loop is CASSLDRAGEQYF. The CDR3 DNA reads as TGTGCCAGCAGTCTCGACAGGGCCGGCGAGCAGTACTTC.

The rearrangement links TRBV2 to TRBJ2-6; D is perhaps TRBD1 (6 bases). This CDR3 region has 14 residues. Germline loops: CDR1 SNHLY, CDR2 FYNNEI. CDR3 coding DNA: TGTGCGGGGGCACTCACCTCTGGGGCCAACGTCCTGACTTTC. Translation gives CAGALTSGANVLTF.

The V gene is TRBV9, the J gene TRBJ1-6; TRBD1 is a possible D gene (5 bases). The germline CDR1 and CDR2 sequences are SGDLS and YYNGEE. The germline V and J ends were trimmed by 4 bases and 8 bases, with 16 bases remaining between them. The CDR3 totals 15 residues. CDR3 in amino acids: CASSFSRGMDSPLHF. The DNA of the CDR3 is TGTGCCAGCAGCTTTTCTAGGGGCATGGATTCACCCCTCCACTTT.

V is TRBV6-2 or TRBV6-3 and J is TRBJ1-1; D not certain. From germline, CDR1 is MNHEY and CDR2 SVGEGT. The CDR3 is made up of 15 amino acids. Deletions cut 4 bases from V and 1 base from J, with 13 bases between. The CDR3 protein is CASSSLQRRNTEAFF. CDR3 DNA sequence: TGTGCCAGCAGTTCCTTACAGAGAAGGAACACTGAAGCTTTCTTT.

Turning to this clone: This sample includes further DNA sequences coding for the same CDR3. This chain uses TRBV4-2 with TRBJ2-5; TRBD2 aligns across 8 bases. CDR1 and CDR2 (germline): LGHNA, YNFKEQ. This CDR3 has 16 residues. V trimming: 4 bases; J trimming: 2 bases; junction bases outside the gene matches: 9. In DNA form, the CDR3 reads TGTGCCAGCAGCCGCGGGACTAGTGGGTTTCAAGAGACCCAGTACTTC. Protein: CASSRGTSGFQETQYF.

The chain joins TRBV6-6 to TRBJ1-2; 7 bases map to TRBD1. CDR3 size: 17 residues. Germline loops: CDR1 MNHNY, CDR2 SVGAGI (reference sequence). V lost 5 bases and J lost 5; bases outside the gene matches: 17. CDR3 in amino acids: CASSPTGIRQGYYGYTF. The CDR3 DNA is TGTGCCAGCAGTCCGACAGGGATCCGACAGGGATATTATGGCTACACCTTC.